This T cell receptor (beta chain) derives from a study of T-cell reconstitution after alpha-beta-depleted transplantation in children. About this clonotype itself: The antigen remains undetermined.

Preparing the TCRbeta library involved the use of unique molecular identifiers. Via MiXCR, TCRdb re-called the PCR reads, giving one row per CDR3 protein. The sample contains hundreds of thousands of distinct CDR3 sequences, 10% to 15% of which appear only once. Germline values: CDR1 SGHRS, CDR2 YFSETQ. The CDR3 is made up of 15 amino acids. Germline trimming cut 4 bases from V and 3 bases from J; bases unmatched to any gene: 8. Overall study results and limits: Newly made T cells mostly supplied T-cell counts and diversity one year after transplant. The study reportedly traced alpha-beta T cells about two months after transplant to several hundred expanded graft clones.

The chain combines TRBV5-1 with TRBJ2-7, with 9 bases lining up with TRBD1. The origin of this receptor is a male patient younger than 18 who had a stem cell transplant for acute myeloid leukemia, so the T cells may come from the graft donor. Specimen: PBMCs, mostly from graft donor cells, collected 360 days after TCRalphabeta/CD19-depleted stem cell transplant. The CDR3: CASSQPPGQGYEQYF. In DNA, the CDR3 is TGCGCCAGCAGCCAACCCCCGGGACAGGGCTACGAGCAGTACTTC. The complete variable domain, with remaining parts taken from reference TRBV5-1 and TRBJ2-7, reads KAGVTQTPRYLIKTRGQQVTLSCSPISGHRSVSWYQQTPGQGLQFLFEYFSETQRNKGNFPGRFSGRQFSNSRSEMNVSTLELGDSALYLCASSQPPGQGYEQYFGPGTRLTVT.